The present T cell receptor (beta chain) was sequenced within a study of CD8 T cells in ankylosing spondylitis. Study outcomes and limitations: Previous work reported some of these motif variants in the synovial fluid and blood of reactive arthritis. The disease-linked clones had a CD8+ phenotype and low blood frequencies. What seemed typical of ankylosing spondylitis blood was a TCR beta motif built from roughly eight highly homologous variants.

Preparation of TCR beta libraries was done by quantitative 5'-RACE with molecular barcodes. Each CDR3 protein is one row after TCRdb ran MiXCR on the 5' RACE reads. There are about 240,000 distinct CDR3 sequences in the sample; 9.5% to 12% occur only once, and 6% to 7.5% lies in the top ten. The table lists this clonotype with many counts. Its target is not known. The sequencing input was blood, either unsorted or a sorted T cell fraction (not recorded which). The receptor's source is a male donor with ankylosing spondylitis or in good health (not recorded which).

The DNA for the CDR3 is TGTGCCAGCAGCCCCCGGTCGGACACTGAAGCTTTCTTT. This encodes CASSPRSDTEAFF. This chain joins TRBV9 and TRBJ1-1; D is ambiguous. CDR3 length equals 13 residues. Germline lookup yields CDR1 SGDLS and CDR2 YYNGEE. The V end lost 4 bases, the J end lost 3 bases, and 10 bases lay between the germline ends.